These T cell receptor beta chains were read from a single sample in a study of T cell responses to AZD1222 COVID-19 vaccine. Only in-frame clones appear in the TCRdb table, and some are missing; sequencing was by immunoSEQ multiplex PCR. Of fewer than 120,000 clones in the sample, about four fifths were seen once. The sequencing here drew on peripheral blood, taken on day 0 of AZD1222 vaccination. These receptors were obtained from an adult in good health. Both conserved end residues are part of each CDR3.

CDR3 protein: CASSRNRDSGNTIYF; CDR3 length: 15; J gene: TRBJ1-3; V gene: TRBV3-1/TRBV3-2
CDR3 protein: CASSEGFETGPQPQHF; CDR3 length: 16; J gene: TRBJ1-5; V gene: TRBV6-1
CDR3 protein: CASSGQGFGYTF; CDR3 length: 12; J gene: TRBJ1-2; V gene: TRBV28
CDR3 protein: CASSLVENEKLFF; CDR3 length: 13; J gene: TRBJ1-4; V gene: TRBV5-6
CDR3 protein: CASSLMVSGYEQYF; CDR3 length: 14; J gene: TRBJ2-7; V gene: TRBV5-1
CDR3 protein: CAISEVGRSTDTQYF; CDR3 length: 15; J gene: TRBJ2-3; V gene: TRBV10-3
CDR3 protein: CATSQGASEAFF; CDR3 length: 12; J gene: TRBJ1-1; V gene: TRBV24-1
CDR3 protein: CASRFLVNTEAFF; CDR3 length: 13; J gene: TRBJ1-1; V gene: TRBV7-9
CDR3 protein: CASTPPLGEQFF; CDR3 length: 12; J gene: TRBJ2-1; V gene: TRBV12-3/TRBV12-4
CDR3 protein: CASTSNGAPGELFF; CDR3 length: 14; J gene: TRBJ2-2; V gene: TRBV6-5
CDR3 protein: CASSASVAPDHTQYF; CDR3 length: 15; J gene: TRBJ2-3; V gene: TRBV9
CDR3 protein: CASRRGGANNEQFF; CDR3 length: 14; J gene: TRBJ2-1; V gene: TRBV5-1
CDR3 protein: CASSSSGTGDTEAFF; CDR3 length: 15; J gene: TRBJ1-1; V gene: TRBV6-5
CDR3 protein: CASRGPRNTEAFF; CDR3 length: 13; J gene: TRBJ1-1; V gene: TRBV28
CDR3 protein: CATSRDPLAPTPYEQYF; CDR3 length: 17; J gene: TRBJ2-7; V gene: TRBV15
CDR3 protein: CASSSGRRELFF; CDR3 length: 12; J gene: TRBJ2-2; V gene: TRBV7-9
CDR3 protein: CATSDPSGTGDGYTF; CDR3 length: 15; J gene: TRBJ1-2; V gene: TRBV24-1
CDR3 protein: CSATNNNEQFF; CDR3 length: 11; J gene: TRBJ2-1; V gene: TRBV20-1
CDR3 protein: CASSFPVPGQGENTEAFF; CDR3 length: 18; J gene: TRBJ1-1; V gene: TRBV7-9
CDR3 protein: CASSPPDGNQPQHF; CDR3 length: 14; J gene: TRBJ1-5; V gene: TRBV28
CDR3 protein: CASSLTRGPGQGRRSEAFF; CDR3 length: 19; J gene: TRBJ1-1; V gene: TRBV5-6
CDR3 protein: CASSPGQGAGETQYF; CDR3 length: 15; J gene: TRBJ2-5; V gene: TRBV18
CDR3 protein: CARSLEDSSSYEQYF; CDR3 length: 15; J gene: TRBJ2-7; V gene: TRBV5-3
CDR3 protein: CASSSPGRFYGYTF; CDR3 length: 14; J gene: TRBJ1-2; V gene: TRBV28
CDR3 protein: CATSLGRAGELFF; CDR3 length: 13; J gene: TRBJ2-2; V gene: TRBV15
CDR3 protein: CASSDNNYGYTF; CDR3 length: 12; J gene: TRBJ1-2; V gene: TRBV6-1
CDR3 protein: CASSLGSYRSNQPQHF; CDR3 length: 16; J gene: TRBJ1-5; V gene: TRBV28
CDR3 protein: CASSDRDYQPQHF; CDR3 length: 13; J gene: TRBJ1-5; V gene: TRBV6-1
CDR3 protein: CASIPGTSETGELFF; CDR3 length: 15; J gene: TRBJ2-2; V gene: TRBV6-6
CDR3 protein: CASSFSLQETQYF; CDR3 length: 13; J gene: TRBJ2-5; V gene: TRBV28
CDR3 protein: CATSDTTGNQPQHF; CDR3 length: 14; J gene: TRBJ1-5; V gene: TRBV24-1
CDR3 protein: CAISDSKVKGTNTEAFF; CDR3 length: 17; J gene: TRBJ1-1; V gene: TRBV10-3
CDR3 protein: CASSFQRTQYF; CDR3 length: 11; J gene: TRBJ2-5; V gene: TRBV28
CDR3 protein: CASSLTGTSALNEQFF; CDR3 length: 16; J gene: TRBJ2-1; V gene: TRBV4-1
CDR3 protein: CASSEFSGAGSYNEQFF; CDR3 length: 17; J gene: TRBJ2-1; V gene: TRBV25-1
CDR3 protein: CASSDISGNTIYF; CDR3 length: 13; J gene: TRBJ1-3; V gene: TRBV6-1